The T cell receptor beta chain described here comes from a study of T cell responses to AZD1222 COVID-19 vaccine (dated by TCRdb to the early 2020s). Study-wide context: A total of 230 to 250 trial participants underwent TCR sequencing, of whom roughly 210 received two doses of AZD1222 and some 25 received two doses of the MenACWY control vaccine. Trial participants were enrolled by age into 18-55, 56-69 and 70-plus year subgroups, with approximately 150, 30 and 60 TCR-sequenced participants respectively.

The CDR3 regions of human TCRbeta chains were subjected to immunosequencing. For the original study's pipeline: TCRs in the repertoires were compared against a reference library of SARS-CoV-2-specific TCRs that had been generated with the MIRA antigen-specificity platform. Breadth was defined as the fraction of unique TCRs that were SARS-CoV-2-associated. Depth was defined as the fraction of total T cells that were SARS-CoV-2-associated. Using the MIRA data, each spike-specific TCR was assigned both to the spike region to which the TCR was reactive and to a CD4 or CD8 class. Log10-transformed breadth and depth values were compared by one-way ANOVA with Sidak's multiple comparisons tests. Not all clones reach the TCRdb copy of this immuneACCESS table, which keeps in-frame sequences only. Checked studies attribute under half of the gap to unresolved V genes and leave the rest unexplained. V and J calls and clone size are as listed in that table; D and trimming were resolved from the DNA. The sample table holds approximately 150,000 clones, of which around 83% were seen once. The ten largest clones take up around 5% of the sample.

The time point label of this sample denotes: about 28 days (+/-7) after the second vaccine dose. AZD1222 recipients whose second dose came at about 4 weeks and those whose second dose came at about 12 weeks were combined into one group, since spike-specific TCR depth and breadth did not differ between the two schedules. Samples from vaccinated people were obtained from the UK trials COV001 and COV002, which included a single-blind randomized controlled phase 2/3 trial of AZD1222 (ChAdOx1 nCoV-19) in healthy adults. For TCRbeta chain sequencing, PBMC samples from trial participants were taken at day 0 and at day 28 after the second dose. What the authors observed across the whole study: Conclusions about previously exposed vaccinees are limited, since just five or six AZD1222 recipients were seropositive for SARS-CoV-2 at baseline. Spike-specific TCR breadth and depth rose significantly after two AZD1222 doses compared with day 0 and with MenACWY recipients. Participants were mostly white British and included more females than males, and it was suggested by the authors that clonal diversity may have been underestimated. Because no day 14 peak-response samples were available, the repertoires could be characterized only after the peak T cell response. The 56-69-year group was small, and its depth increase did not reach significance, likely because of low power. Nearly half of unique spike-specific TCRs reportedly recognized epitopes outside regions mutated in the B.1.351 and B.1.1.7 variants. The vaccine-associated CD4 TCRs covered the entire spike protein, and the dominant responses fell in regions 160-218 and 743-854.

A word on this clone: The specificity of this receptor is unknown. Per-base quality was not reported, and no clone a single base away is much larger than it.

The germline ends are 7 bases apart after V is trimmed by 0 bases and J by 7 bases. The germline V gene supplies CDR1 ENHRY and CDR2 SYGVKD. From the cysteine through the phenylalanine, the CDR3 covers 13 amino acids. Only the CDR3 region is kept as DNA, spanning 39 bases read in frame from base 1. In this chain, TRBV10-3 is recombined with TRBJ1-5, with the D segment identity uncertain. The material sequenced was peripheral blood, taken 28 days after the second AZD1222 dose. The sequence was obtained from an adult who received the AZD1222 COVID-19 vaccine. The CDR3: CAISESSGQPQHF. The sequence in DNA is TGTGCCATCAGTGAGTCCTCAGGCCAGCCCCAGCATTTT.